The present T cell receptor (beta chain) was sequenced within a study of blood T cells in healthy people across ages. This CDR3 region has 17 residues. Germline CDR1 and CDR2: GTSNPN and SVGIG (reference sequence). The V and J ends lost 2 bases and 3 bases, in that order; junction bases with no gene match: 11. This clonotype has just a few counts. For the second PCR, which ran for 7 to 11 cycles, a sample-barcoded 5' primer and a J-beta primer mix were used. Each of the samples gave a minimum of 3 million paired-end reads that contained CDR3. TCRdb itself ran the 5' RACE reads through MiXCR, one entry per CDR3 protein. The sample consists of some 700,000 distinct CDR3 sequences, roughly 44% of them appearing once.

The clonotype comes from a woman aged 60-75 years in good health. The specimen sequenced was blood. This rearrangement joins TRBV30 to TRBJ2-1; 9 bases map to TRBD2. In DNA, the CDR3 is TGTGCCTGGAGTATCGCCATCCTAGCGGGGTACTACAATGAGCAGTTCTTC. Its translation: CAWSIAILAGYYNEQFF.